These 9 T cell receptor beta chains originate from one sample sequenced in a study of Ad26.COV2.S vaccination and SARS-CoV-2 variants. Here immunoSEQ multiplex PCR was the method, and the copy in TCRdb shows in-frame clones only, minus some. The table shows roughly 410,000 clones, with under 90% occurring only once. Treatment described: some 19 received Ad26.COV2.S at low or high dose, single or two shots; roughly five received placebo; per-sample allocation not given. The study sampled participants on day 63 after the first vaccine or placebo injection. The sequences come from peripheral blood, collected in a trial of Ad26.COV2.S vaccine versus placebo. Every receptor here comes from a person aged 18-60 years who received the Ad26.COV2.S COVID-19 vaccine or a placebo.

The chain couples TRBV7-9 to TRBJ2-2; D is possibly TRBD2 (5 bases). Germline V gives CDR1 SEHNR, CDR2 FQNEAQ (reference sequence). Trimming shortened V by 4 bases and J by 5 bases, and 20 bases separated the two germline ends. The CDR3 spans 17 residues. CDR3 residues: CASSSFRAALVTGELFF. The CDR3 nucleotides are TGTGCCAGCAGCTCTTTCCGAGCGGCCCTGGTTACCGGGGAGCTGTTTTTT.

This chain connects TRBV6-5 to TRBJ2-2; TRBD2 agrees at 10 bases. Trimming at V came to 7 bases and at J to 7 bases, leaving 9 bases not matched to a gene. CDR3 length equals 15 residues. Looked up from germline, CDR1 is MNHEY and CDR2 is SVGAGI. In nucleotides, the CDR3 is TGTGCCAGCACCCTAGCGGGGGCCGCGAGCGGGGAGCTGTTTTTT. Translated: CASTLAGAASGELFF.

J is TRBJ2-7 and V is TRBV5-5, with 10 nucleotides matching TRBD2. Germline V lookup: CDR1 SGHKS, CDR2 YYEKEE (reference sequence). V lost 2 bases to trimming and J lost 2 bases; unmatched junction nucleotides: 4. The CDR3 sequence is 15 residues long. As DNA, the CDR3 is TGTGCCAGCAGCTTTAGGACTAGCGGAGCCTACGAGCAGTACTTC. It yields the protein CASSFRTSGAYEQYF.

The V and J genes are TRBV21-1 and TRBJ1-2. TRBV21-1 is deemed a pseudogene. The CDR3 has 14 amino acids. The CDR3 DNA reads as TGTGCCAGCAGCTCCCTAAGGAGGGACTATGGCTACACCTTC. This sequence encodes CASSSLRRDYGYTF.

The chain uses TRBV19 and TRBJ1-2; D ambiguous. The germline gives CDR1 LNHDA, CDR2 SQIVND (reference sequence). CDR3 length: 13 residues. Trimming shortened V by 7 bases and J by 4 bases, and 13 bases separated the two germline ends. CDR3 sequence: CASKGGLSYGYTF. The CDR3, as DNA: TGTGCCAGTAAGGGAGGGTTAAGCTATGGCTACACCTTC.

This chain's CDR3 is CASIPEFGTRAHLQETQYF. CDR3 nucleotide sequence: TGTGCCAGCATCCCAGAATTCGGGACGAGGGCCCACCTCCAAGAGACCCAGTACTTC. This chain connects TRBV2 to TRBJ2-5; either TRBD1 or TRBD2 may fit D (5 bases each). Germline values: CDR1 SNHLY, CDR2 FYNNEI. Trimming removed 7 bases at V and 1 base at J, with 28 bases between. There are 19 residues in the CDR3.

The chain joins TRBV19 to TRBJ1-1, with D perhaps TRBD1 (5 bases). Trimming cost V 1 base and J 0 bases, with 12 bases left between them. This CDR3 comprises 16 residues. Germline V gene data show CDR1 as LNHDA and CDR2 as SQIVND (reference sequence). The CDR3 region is CASSIATVYMNTEAFF. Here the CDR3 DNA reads TGTGCCAGTAGTATAGCGACAGTCTACATGAACACTGAAGCTTTCTTT.

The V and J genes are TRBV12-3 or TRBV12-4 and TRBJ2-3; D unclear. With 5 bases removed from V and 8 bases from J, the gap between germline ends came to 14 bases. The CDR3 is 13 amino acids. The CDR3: CASSLLTVGTQYF. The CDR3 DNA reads TGTGCCAGCAGTCTCCTCACTGTAGGTACGCAGTATTTT.

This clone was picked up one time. CDR3: CASSWTSNGADTQYF. The CDR3 DNA is TGTGCCAGCAGCTGGACTAGTAACGGGGCAGATACGCAGTATTTT. V gene TRBV11-3 combines with J gene TRBJ2-3, with 7 bases matching TRBD2. The CDR3 consists of 15 residues. J was trimmed by 4 bases and V by 4 bases; bases with no gene match: 8. The germline gives CDR1 SGHNT, CDR2 YENEEA.